This TCR beta chain was found in a study of early T cells in non-severe SARS-CoV-2 infection (dated by TCRdb to about 2021). Concerning the study at large: Because TCR sequencing was done on bulk RNA from unsorted whole blood, the alpha and beta chains could not be paired.

Receptor amplification or capture employed 5' RACE. TCRdb names NextSeq 500 as the instrument used. The TCR library protocol attached unique molecular identifiers to individual cDNA molecules to correct for sequencing error and PCR bias. Both TCR alpha and beta chains were sequenced, and tight co-correlation was observed between alpha and beta sequence abundances in each sample. In the authors' own workflow: Decombinator V4 was used to perform V gene, J gene and CDR3 annotation of TCR sequences. Expanded TCRs were defined as changing significantly between any two time points under a Poisson model with p below 0.0001. TCR abundances were normalised to the total number of TCRs sequenced per sample and were expressed as counts per million. TRAV1-2 paired with TRAJ12, TRAJ20 or TRAJ33 defined MAIT TCRs, while TRAV10 paired with TRAJ18 defined iNKT TCRs. VDJdb, accessed on 1 November 2021, was searched for TCRs annotated for CMV, EBV and SARS-CoV-2, and TCRs annotated for more than one antigen were excluded. TCRdb reanalyzed the raw reads on its own, using fastp at Q25 for trimming and MiXCR for clone calling, and kept in-frame beta chains. Each record represents a unique CDR3 protein, reported with the most common genes and DNA among its rows. These V and J calls are TCRdb output, not the study's own analysis. The sample records 55,000 to 75,000 distinct CDR3 sequences, 7% to 8% of which are singletons. Around 3.4% of the sample is held by the ten biggest clonotypes.

V ends up 1 base short and J 4 bases short, with an unmatched junction base count of 5. The CDR3 contains 15 residues, cysteine and phenylalanine counted. Solely the CDR3 DNA is kept, with 45 bases framed from the first base. The CDR1 and CDR2 encoded by the germline V gene are LGHNA and YNFKEQ. This clonotype was seen at least ten times. The specificity of this receptor is unknown. No much larger clone is present one base from it, and per-base qualities are unavailable. Study-level results and caveats: Matching against VDJdb was skewed toward anti-spike CD8 responses, likely underestimated virus-specific expansions, and missed private and CD4 specificities.

The study was a case-control design nested within a healthcare worker cohort in London, UK, with weekly nasopharyngeal swab PCR tests and blood sampling. Healthcare workers were recruited during the week of the UK lockdown, between 23 and 31 March 2020, and followed weekly for up to roughly 15 weeks. This sequence uses TRBV4-2 and TRBJ2-3, with 7 middle bases fitting TRBD2. Sequenced input: whole blood. The TCR sequence derives from an adult who was a healthcare worker with PCR-confirmed SARS-CoV-2 infection or an uninfected control (not recorded which). The CDR3 protein is CASSQVAGVPDTQYF. The base sequence is TGTGCCAGCAGCCAAGTGGCGGGAGTGCCAGATACGCAGTATTTT.